Sequencing of this TCR beta chain was carried out in a study of blood T cell repertoires in COVID-19. Study-level background: Acute and convalescent COVID-19 samples came from the United States, Italy and Spain.

The method was immunoSEQ multiplex PCR; TCRdb's version includes in-frame clones alone and lacks a portion of them. The sample yields 200,000 to 300,000 clones, 85% to 90% seen once. The source is a woman between 35 and 50 years old with acute or convalescent COVID-19. The source material was peripheral blood.

CDR3: CASSLLEPGNTIYF. The CDR3 DNA reads as TGTGCCAGCAGCCTTTTAGAGCCTGGAAACACCATATATTTT. The chain joins TRBV5-4 to TRBJ1-3, with no clear D. From germline, CDR1 is SGHNT and CDR2 YYREEE (reference sequence). Trimming stripped 4 bases from V and 2 bases from J, with 10 bases between. This CDR3 has 14 amino acids.